This TCR beta chain originates from a study of vaccination effects on CD4 cells after COVID-19. Method: immunoSEQ multiplex PCR; TCRdb's copy keeps in-frame clones and lacks some. The sample gives 50,000 to 65,000 clones, roughly 76% of which show up once; under 3% is in the top ten. Points on this clone: The antigen is unknown.

Per the germline V gene, CDR1 is LNHDA and CDR2 is SQIVND (reference sequence). Trimming shortened V by 3 bases and J by 1 base, and 7 bases separated the two germline ends. The CDR3 totals 14 residues. Study-level findings and limits: Long after vaccination, the clones induced by infection and by vaccine shrank markedly in size.

Peptide-pool stimulation followed by sequencing identified expanded antigen-specific CD4+ clonotypes in the ViraFEST assay. Culture lasted about 10 days before CD4+ T cell isolation. V and J are TRBV19 and TRBJ1-5; a possible D gene is TRBD1 (5 bases). This TCR derives from a human donor who received a COVID-19 vaccine. The source material was CD4+ T cells from PBMCs cultured with HCoV-229E spike peptides, sampled before COVID-19 vaccination. The CDR3 loop reads CASSIRDSNQPQHF. CDR3 coding DNA: TGTGCCAGTAGTATCCGGGACAGCAATCAGCCCCAGCATTTT.